This T cell receptor beta chain was retrieved from a study of cytomegalovirus exposure and HLA in healthy donors. Across the study: Ancestry clustering placed roughly 86% of several hundred genotyped donors in the Caucasian-associated cluster. Notes on the study in general: Researchers had no immune exposure information except CMV serostatus available. Some highly shared sequence variants likely arose as a pipeline artifact. The classifier, whose performance was assessed in both the original and validation cohorts, reportedly diagnosed cytomegalovirus status with high specificity and sensitivity.

This CDR3 is built from 11 residues. Between the trimmed V and J ends, which lost 3 bases and 4 bases, there was a span of 4 bases. Germline CDR1 DFQATT, CDR2 SNEGSKA (reference sequence). Researchers ran the PCR with 60 Vbeta and 13 Jbeta primers. TCRdb's copy holds only in-frame clones and misses some; the assay was immunoSEQ multiplex PCR. The sample carries 150,000 or so clones, 70% to 85% recorded once. This clone showed up just once. Antigen: not known. This TCR derives from a woman in her thirties or forties in good health and CMV-seronegative. The genes are TRBV20-1 and TRBJ1-5; D is unresolved. Sequenced: PBMCs. The CDR3 region has the DNA TGCAGTGCTAGCGGGAATCAGCCCCAGCATTTT. It is translated as CSASGNQPQHF.